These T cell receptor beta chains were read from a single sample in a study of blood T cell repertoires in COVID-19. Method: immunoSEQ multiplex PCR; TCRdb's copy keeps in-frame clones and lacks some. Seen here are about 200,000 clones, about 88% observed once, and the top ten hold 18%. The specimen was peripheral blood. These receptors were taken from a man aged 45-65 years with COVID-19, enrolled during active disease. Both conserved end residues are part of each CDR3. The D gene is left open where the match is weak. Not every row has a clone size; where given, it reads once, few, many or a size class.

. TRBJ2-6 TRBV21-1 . CARDRGSIIGANVLTF TGTGCCAGGGACAGGGGATCAATTATTGGGGCCAACGTCCTGACTTTC
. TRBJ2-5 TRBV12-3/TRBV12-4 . CASSSQGGETQYF TGTGCCAGCAGTTCACAGGGTGGTGAGACCCAGTACTTC
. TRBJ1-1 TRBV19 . CASSISVRDTEAFF TGTGCCAGTAGTATTAGCGTCCGGGACACTGAAGCTTTCTTT
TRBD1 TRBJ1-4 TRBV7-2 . CASSLRTGVGTNEKLFF TGTGCCAGCAGCTTAAGGACAGGGGTAGGAACTAATGAAAAACTGTTTTTT
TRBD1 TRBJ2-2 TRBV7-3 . CASSLNRGNTGELFF TGTGCCAGCAGCTTAAACAGGGGGAACACCGGGGAGCTGTTTTTT
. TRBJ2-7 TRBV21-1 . CASSKSRQGCPYEQYF TGTGCCAGCAGCAAATCCCGACAGGGTTGTCCCTACGAGCAGTACTTC
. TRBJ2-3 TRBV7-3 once CASAQVGHTDTQYF TGTGCCAGTGCGCAGGTTGGGCACACAGATACGCAGTATTTT
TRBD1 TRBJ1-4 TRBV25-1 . CASSSGTGVEKLFF TGTGCCAGCAGCTCCGGGACAGGGGTAGAAAAACTGTTTTTT
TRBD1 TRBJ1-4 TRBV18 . CASSQGQPATNEKLFF TGTGCCAGCTCGCAGGGACAGCCTGCAACTAATGAAAAACTGTTTTTT
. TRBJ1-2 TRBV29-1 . CSVDMGGATDGYTF TGCAGCGTTGATATGGGGGGGGCGACCGATGGCTACACCTTC
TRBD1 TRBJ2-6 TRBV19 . CACSRTGSSGANVLTF TGTGCCTGTTCACGGACAGGGAGCTCTGGGGCCAACGTCCTGACTTTC
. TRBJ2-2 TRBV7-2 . CASTPPRGAGGELFF TGTGCCAGCACCCCACCCAGGGGAGCTGGCGGGGAGCTGTTTTTT
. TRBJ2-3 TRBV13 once CASSLRNNWGTGDTQYF TGTGCCAGCAGCTTAAGGAATAATTGGGGGACTGGAGATACGCAGTATTTT
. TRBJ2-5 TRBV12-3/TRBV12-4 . CASSLFESETQYF TGTGCCAGCAGTTTATTCGAGTCAGAGACCCAGTACTTC
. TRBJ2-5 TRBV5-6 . CASSLGWGDSETQYF TGTGCCAGCAGCTTGGGCTGGGGAGATTCCGAGACCCAGTACTTC
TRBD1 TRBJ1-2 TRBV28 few CASSLGQLYGYTF TGTGCCAGCAGTTTGGGACAGCTCTATGGCTACACCTTC
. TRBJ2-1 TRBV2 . CASRTGWGEQFF TGTGCCAGCAGGACAGGATGGGGTGAGCAGTTCTTC
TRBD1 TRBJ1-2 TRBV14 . CASSTTGLYGYTF TGTGCCAGCAGTACGACAGGGCTCTATGGCTACACCTTC
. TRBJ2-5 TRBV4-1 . CASSQWERETQYF TGCGCCAGCAGCCAATGGGAGAGGGAGACCCAGTACTTC
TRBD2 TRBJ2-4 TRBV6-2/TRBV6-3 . CASSYAGGQGVAKNIQYF TGTGCCAGCAGTTACGCGGGGGGGCAGGGGGTAGCCAAAAACATTCAGTACTTC
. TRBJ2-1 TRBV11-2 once CASSLEIGLDEQFF TGTGCCAGCAGCTTAGAAATAGGACTGGATGAGCAGTTCTTC
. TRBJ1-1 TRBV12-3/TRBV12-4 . CASSLGQGTEAFF TGTGCCAGCAGTTTAGGACAAGGCACTGAAGCTTTCTTT